This TCR beta chain was recovered during a study of blood T cell repertoires in COVID-19. In the study overall: Acute and convalescent COVID-19 samples came from the United States, Italy and Spain. In each case, the material was cDNA or gDNA derived from T cells, B-cell-depleted T cells, or PBMCs.

The CDR3 is made up of 18 amino acids. Germline V CDR1 and CDR2: KGHDR, SFDVKD. Unmatched junction bases numbered 9, after V lost 7 bases and J lost 1 base. In the source study's methods: Reference gene primers were amplified, and this amplification served to estimate nucleated cell counts. Here immunoSEQ multiplex PCR was the method, and the copy in TCRdb shows in-frame clones only, minus some. D and trimming come from the DNA, and the V and J calls and clone size come from that table. The sample lists 130,000 or so clones; around nine tenths were seen once. The sample consisted of peripheral blood. This clonotype was sampled from a woman between 50 and 59 years old with acute or convalescent COVID-19. The rearrangement uses TRBV24-1 and TRBJ1-6; 10 bases fit TRBD1. In DNA, the CDR3 is TGTGCCACCAGGGCGGACAGGGGGGGAAGGTCCTATAATTCACCCCTCCACTTT. Translating gives CATRADRGGRSYNSPLHF.